These 9 T cell receptor beta chains came from one sample sequenced in a study of blood T cell repertoires in COVID-19 (TCRdb year 2020). The library was made by the immunoSEQ multiplex PCR assay. Entries here come from immuneACCESS through TCRdb and include only in-frame sequences with V and J called. Some clones fail to appear in such tables; in the studies checked, an unresolved V gene covers under half of the shortfall, and the cause of the remainder is unknown. This sample comprises about 180,000 clones, around 88% of them detected only once. Roughly 9.1% of the sample is held by the ten biggest clonotypes. The sample was PBMCs or T cells enriched from blood (not recorded which). Receptor source: a woman in her twenties or thirties who had recovered from COVID-19.

The chain joins TRBV6-5 to TRBJ2-7; weak D call: TRBD2 (7 bases). CDR1 and CDR2 (germline): MNHEY, SVGAGI. V lost 4 bases to trimming and J lost 5 bases, with 15 bases between them. The CDR3 consists of 14 residues. The DNA for the CDR3 is TGTGCCAGCAGTTTTCTGGGAGGGGGAAACGAGCAGTACTTC. As protein: CASSFLGGGNEQYF.

Here the CDR3 reads CASSGRNSYEQYF. The CDR3 region has the DNA TGTGCCAGCAGCGGGAGAAACTCCTACGAGCAGTACTTC. The V gene is TRBV7-9, the J gene TRBJ2-7; maybe TRBD2 (5 bases). V was shortened by 5 bases and J by 0 bases, with 8 bases between the two germline ends. The germline V gene has CDR1 SEHNR and CDR2 FQNEAQ (reference sequence). The CDR3 runs 13 residues.

The chain joins TRBV14 to TRBJ2-7, with 13 bases fitting TRBD2. Per the germline V gene, CDR1 is SGHDN and CDR2 is FVKESK. This CDR3 is 15 amino acids long. V shed 2 bases and J 3 bases; nucleotides not matched to a gene: 1. This CDR3 is CASSQTSGRVYEQYF. The CDR3 DNA follows: TGTGCCAGCAGCCAAACTAGCGGGAGGGTCTACGAGCAGTACTTC.

The chain couples TRBV4-1 to TRBJ2-7, with TRBD1 as a possible D gene (7 bases). Trimming pared 3 bases from V and 1 base from J, leaving 25 bases between. The germline V gene encodes CDR1 MGHRA and CDR2 YSYEKL. This CDR3 has 19 residues. The DNA for the CDR3 is TGCGCCAGCAGCCAGGATACAGGGGCCTTTGAGGGGAGGTCCTACGAGCAGTACTTC. Amino acid sequence: CASSQDTGAFEGRSYEQYF.

The gene calls are TRBV19 and TRBJ2-7; 10 bases map to TRBD2. The CDR3 covers 14 residues. The V and J ends lost 3 bases and 6 bases, in that order; junction bases with no gene match: 5. The germline V gene has CDR1 LNHDA and CDR2 SQIVND (reference sequence). The CDR3 DNA sequence: TGTGCCAGTAGTATCTTCAGCGGGAGGGGCGAGCAGTACTTC. This translates into CASSIFSGRGEQYF.

The rearrangement uses TRBV19 and TRBJ1-1, with D maybe TRBD1 (5 bases). CDR1 and CDR2 (germline): LNHDA, SQIVND (reference sequence). Deletions cut 7 bases from V and 5 bases from J, with 14 bases between. The CDR3 contains 13 residues. As DNA, the CDR3 is TGTGCCAGTACCAACGCAGGGATAACTGAAGCTTTCTTT. It translates to CASTNAGITEAFF. Using reference TRBV19 and TRBJ1-1 for the parts outside the CDR3, the full variable domain is DGGITQSPKYLFRKEGQNVTLSCEQNLNHDAMYWYRQDPGQGLRLIYYSQIVNDFQKGDIAEGYSVSREKKESFPLTVTSAQKNPTAFYLCASTNAGITEAFFGQGTRLTVV.

The chain recombines TRBV4-2 with TRBJ1-1, with no clear D. Germline-derived CDR1 and CDR2 are LGHNA and YNFKEQ. The V and J ends lost 1 base and 3 bases respectively, with 9 bases between them. The CDR3 runs 14 residues. CDR3 DNA sequence: TGTGCCAGCAGCCAAGGGGAGAGAGACACTGAAGCTTTCTTT. It translates to CASSQGERDTEAFF.

This chain joins TRBV28 and TRBJ2-1; no firm D call. V was trimmed by 6 bases and J by 6 bases, leaving 12 bases between them. This CDR3 comprises 13 residues. Germline assignment: CDR1 MDHEN and CDR2 SYDVKM. The chain's CDR3 is CASRWALGNEQFF. The CDR3 bases are TGTGCCAGCAGATGGGCCCTTGGCAATGAGCAGTTCTTC.

V is TRBV1 and J is TRBJ2-7; TRBD1, the D gene given by the table, was not confirmed from the DNA. TRBV1 is deemed a pseudogene. This CDR3 has 14 residues. The CDR3: CTSTQVDKSYEQYF. CDR3 sequence (DNA): TGCACCAGCACCCAAGTGGACAAATCCTACGAGCAGTACTTC.